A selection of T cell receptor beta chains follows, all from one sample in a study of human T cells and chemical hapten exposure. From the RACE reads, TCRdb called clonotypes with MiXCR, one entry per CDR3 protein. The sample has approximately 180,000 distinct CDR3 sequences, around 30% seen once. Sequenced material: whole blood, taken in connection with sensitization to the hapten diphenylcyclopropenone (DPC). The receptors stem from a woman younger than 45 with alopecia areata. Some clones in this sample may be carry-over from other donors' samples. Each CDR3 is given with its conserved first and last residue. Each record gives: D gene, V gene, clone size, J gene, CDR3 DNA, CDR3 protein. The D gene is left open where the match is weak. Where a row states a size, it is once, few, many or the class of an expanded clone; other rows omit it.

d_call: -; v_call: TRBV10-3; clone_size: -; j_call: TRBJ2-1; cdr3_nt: TGTGCCACCACAAGCGGCCGAGATTACAATGAGCAGTTCTTC; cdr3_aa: CATTSGRDYNEQFF
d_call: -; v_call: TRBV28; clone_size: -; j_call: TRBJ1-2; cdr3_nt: TGTGCCAGCATATCGGCAGGGGACTATGGCTACACCTTC; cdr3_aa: CASISAGDYGYTF
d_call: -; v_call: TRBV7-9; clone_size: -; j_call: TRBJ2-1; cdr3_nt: TGTGCCAGCAGCTTAGCAAAGGGGTCCTACAATGAGCAGTTCTTC; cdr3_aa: CASSLAKGSYNEQFF
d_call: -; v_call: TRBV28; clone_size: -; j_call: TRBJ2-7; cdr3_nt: TGTGCCAGCACTTCAAACTACGAGCAGTACTTC; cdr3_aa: CASTSNYEQYF
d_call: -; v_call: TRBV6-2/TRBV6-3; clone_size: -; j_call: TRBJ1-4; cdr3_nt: TGTGCCAGCACTGCGGGACAAGCAACTAATGAAAAACTGTTTTTT; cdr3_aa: CASTAGQATNEKLFF
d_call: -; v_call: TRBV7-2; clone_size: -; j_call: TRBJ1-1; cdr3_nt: TGTGCCAGCAGCCTAGGGGTTGGGCAGCCGAACACTGAAGCTTTCTTT; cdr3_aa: CASSLGVGQPNTEAFF
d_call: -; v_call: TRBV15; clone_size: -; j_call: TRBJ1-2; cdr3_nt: TGTGCCACCAGCAGGAACCACCCACGGCTTTACACCTTC; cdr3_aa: CATSRNHPRLYTF
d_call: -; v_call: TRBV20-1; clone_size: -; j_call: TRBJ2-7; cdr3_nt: TGCAGTGCTCTCCCTCTAAGCTACGAGCAGTACTTC; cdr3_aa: CSALPLSYEQYF
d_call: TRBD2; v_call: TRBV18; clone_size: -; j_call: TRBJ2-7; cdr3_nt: TGTGCCAGCTCACCGACTAGCCCGCCTACCTACGAGCAGTACTTC; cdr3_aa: CASSPTSPPTYEQYF
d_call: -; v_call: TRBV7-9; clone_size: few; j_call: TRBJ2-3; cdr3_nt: TGTGCCAGCAGCTATGTGGGAGGCAGACGCACAGATACGCAGTATTTT; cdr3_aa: CASSYVGGRRTDTQYF
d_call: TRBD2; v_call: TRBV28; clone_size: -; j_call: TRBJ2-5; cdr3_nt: TGTGCCAGCAGTTTACATAGCGGGGTGGAGACCCAGTACTTC; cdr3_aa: CASSLHSGVETQYF
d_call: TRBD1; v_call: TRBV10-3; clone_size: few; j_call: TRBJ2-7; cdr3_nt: TGTGCCATCAGTGGAAGGACAGGGGCGACCTACGAGCAGTACTTC; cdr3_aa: CAISGRTGATYEQYF
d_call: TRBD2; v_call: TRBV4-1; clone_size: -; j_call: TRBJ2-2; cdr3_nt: TGCGCCAGCAGCCAAGCGGGGAGGGCCCCCGGGGAGCTGTTTTTT; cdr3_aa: CASSQAGRAPGELFF